The 24 T cell receptor beta chains reported below all come from one sample, sequenced in a study of identical twins. TCRdb re-derived calls from the 5' RACE reads in MiXCR, one entry per CDR3 protein. The sample contains around 240,000 distinct CDR3 sequences, roughly 7% of which appear only once. This sample also appeared in a second study, on yellow fever vaccine responses in identical twins.

The source material was memory (CD45RO+) T cells sorted from blood. These receptor sequences come from a woman under 30 in good health.

This chain connects TRBV28 to TRBJ1-3; 9 bases are a match to TRBD1. This CDR3 comprises 18 residues. Unmatched junction bases numbered 10, after V lost 4 bases and J lost 0 bases. The germline V gene has CDR1 MDHEN and CDR2 SYDVKM. The CDR3, as DNA: TGTGCCAGCAGTTCCTTGGACCGGGGACAGGGCTCTGGAAACACCATATATTTT. Encoded protein: CASSSLDRGQGSGNTIYF.

A few counts support this clonotype. The chain carries TRBV18 and TRBJ2-2, with 8 bases that match TRBD1. Per germline, CDR1 KGHSH and CDR2 LQKENI. V gave up 3 bases and J gave up 5 bases; unmatched junction bases: 11. The CDR3 is made up of 17 amino acids. This CDR3 is CASSPDRATLRTGELFF. CDR3 nucleotide sequence: TGTGCCAGCTCACCGGACAGGGCCACCCTGCGGACCGGGGAGCTGTTTTTT.

This clonotype appeared many times. The chain is built from TRBV5-1 and TRBJ2-7; D is undetermined. V was trimmed by 0 bases and J by 3 bases, leaving 4 bases between them. Germline CDR1 reads SGHRS; CDR2 reads YFSETQ. This CDR3 has 12 amino acids. CDR3 bases: TGCGCCAGCAGCTTGGAAAACTACGAGCAGTACTTC. Translating it yields CASSLENYEQYF. The entire variable domain, with the rest obtained from reference TRBV5-1 and TRBJ2-7, is as follows: KAGVTQTPRYLIKTRGQQVTLSCSPISGHRSVSWYQQTPGQGLQFLFEYFSETQRNKGNFPGRFSGRQFSNSRSEMNVSTLELGDSALYLCASSLENYEQYFGPGTRLTVT.

This clonotype was detected many times. CDR3 sequence reads: CASSQGLAGGPSTDTQYF. Written as DNA, the CDR3 is TGCGCCAGCAGCCAAGGACTAGCGGGGGGGCCCAGCACAGATACGCAGTATTTT. The chain employs TRBV4-1 and TRBJ2-3; 14 nucleotides align to TRBD2. The CDR3 spans 18 residues. J gave up 0 bases and V 1 base, and 3 bases lay outside the gene matches. CDR1 is MGHRA and CDR2 is YSYEKL in the germline V gene.

This clonotype was counted at least ten times. The rearrangement uses TRBV12-3 or TRBV12-4 and TRBJ2-1, with 7 bases aligning to TRBD2. Trimming at V came to 3 bases and at J to 9 bases, leaving 5 bases not matched to a gene. CDR3 size: 13 residues. The CDR3 reads CASSFTGGGEQFF. The CDR3 DNA sequence: TGTGCCAGCAGTTTCACGGGAGGAGGTGAGCAGTTCTTC.

The genes are TRBV28 and TRBJ2-1, with TRBD1 matching over 12 bases. Trimming removed 6 bases from V and 8 bases from J; junction bases left unmatched: 11. The CDR3 runs to 16 residues. Germline V gene lookup returns CDR1 MDHEN and CDR2 SYDVKM. Written as DNA, the CDR3 is TGTGCCAGCAGACGGGGTGGGACAGGGGGCTGGTATGAGCAGTTCTTC. Protein: CASRRGGTGGWYEQFF.

This clonotype came up a few times. The V gene is TRBV6-4, the J gene TRBJ1-1; D uncertain. Germline V CDR1 and CDR2: MRHNA, SNTAGT. This CDR3 comprises 13 residues. Trimming pared 3 bases from V and 2 bases from J, leaving 7 bases between. In DNA, the CDR3 is TGTGCCAGCAGTGAGACGGGAAACACTGAAGCTTTCTTT. This encodes CASSETGNTEAFF.

This clonotype was counted between two and nine times. The genes are TRBV20-1 and TRBJ2-5; 8 nucleotides align to TRBD1. Germline lookup yields CDR1 DFQATT and CDR2 SNEGSKA (reference sequence). The trim removed 2 bases at V and 5 bases at J, leaving 13 bases unmatched. CDR3 length: 16 residues. The CDR3 here is CSARTANRGLGETQYF. CDR3 DNA: TGCAGTGCTAGAACCGCAAACAGGGGGTTAGGGGAGACCCAGTACTTC.

The genes are TRBV6-2 or TRBV6-3 and TRBJ1-5; TRBD1 agrees at 8 bases. Looked up from germline, CDR1 is MNHEY and CDR2 is SVGEGT. This CDR3 comprises 14 residues. V shed 6 bases, J shed 4 bases, and the junction held 5 bases outside the gene matches. For the CDR3, the DNA is TGTGCCAGCAGGTCGGGACAGGTTAATCAGCCCCAGCATTTT. This translates into CASRSGQVNQPQHF.

This clonotype has more than one count but fewer than ten. The J gene is TRBJ1-2, the V gene TRBV5-1; D gene unclear. Per germline, CDR1 SGHRS and CDR2 YFSETQ. The CDR3 totals 14 residues. Trimming took 1 base from V and 0 from J, leaving 7 bases between them. CDR3 residues: CASSLSETNYGYTF. The DNA of the CDR3 is TGCGCCAGCAGCTTGTCAGAAACTAACTATGGCTACACCTTC.

This clonotype came up once. The chain combines TRBV7-3 with TRBJ2-1; TRBD2 is a possible D gene (7 bases). This CDR3 is built from 14 residues. V was shortened by 5 bases and J by 6 bases, with 14 bases between the two germline ends. CDR1 and CDR2 from the germline V gene are SGHTA and FQGTGA. The CDR3 sequence: CASSRGGGGNEQFF. In DNA form, the CDR3 reads TGTGCCAGCAGCCGCGGGGGAGGGGGCAATGAGCAGTTCTTC.

This clonotype has just a few counts. V is TRBV20-1 and J is TRBJ1-5, with D possibly TRBD1 on 5 matching bases. Germline CDR1 DFQATT, CDR2 SNEGSKA (reference sequence). V lost 1 base to trimming and J lost 2 bases, with 12 bases between them. The CDR3 loop spans 15 amino acids. Here the CDR3 reads CSARVDTVGNQPQHF. For the CDR3, the DNA is TGCAGTGCTAGAGTGGACACTGTCGGCAATCAGCCCCAGCATTTT.

This clonotype appeared many times. The chain combines TRBV3-1 with TRBJ2-1; D unclear. This CDR3 has 11 residues. Trimming stripped 6 bases from V and 6 bases from J, with 6 bases between. Germline CDR1 and CDR2: LGHDT and YNNKEL (reference sequence). The chain's CDR3 is CASRKLNEQFF. The DNA for the CDR3 is TGTGCCAGCAGAAAACTCAATGAGCAGTTCTTC.

This clonotype was recorded a few times. V and J are TRBV7-9 and TRBJ2-5, with D unclear. Trimming cost V 5 bases and J 2 bases, with 15 bases left between them. The CDR3 totals 15 residues. Per the germline V gene, CDR1 is SEHNR and CDR2 is FQNEAQ (reference sequence). The CDR3 protein is CASSHPQTTQETQYF. As DNA, the CDR3 is TGTGCCAGCAGCCACCCGCAAACAACTCAAGAGACCCAGTACTTC.

This clonotype showed up just a few times. This chain uses TRBV4-1 with TRBJ2-1, with TRBD2 identical over 7 bases. After removal of 3 bases from V and 4 bases from J, the junction contained 9 bases not matched to a gene. The CDR3 is 16 amino acids. Per germline, CDR1 MGHRA and CDR2 YSYEKL. CDR3 sequence (DNA): TGCGCCAGCAGCCAGCAGCCTAGCGGAGTATACAATGAGCAGTTCTTC. It codes for CASSQQPSGVYNEQFF.

This clonotype was seen more than once but under ten times. The V and J genes are TRBV6-5 and TRBJ1-6; tentatively, D is TRBD1 (5 bases). The CDR3 sequence is 19 residues long. Deletions cut 0 bases from V and 4 bases from J, with 19 bases between. CDR1 and CDR2 from the germline V gene are MNHEY and SVGAGI. CDR3 DNA sequence: TGTGCCAGCAGTTACTCGATGCGGTGGGGAACAGGATATAATTCACCCCTCCACTTT. Residues: CASSYSMRWGTGYNSPLHF.

The rearrangement links TRBV5-1 to TRBJ2-1; 10 bases fit TRBD2. Trimming took 5 bases from V and 2 from J; bases not matched to a gene: 7. Germline V gene data show CDR1 as SGHRS and CDR2 as YFSETQ. The CDR3 has 16 amino acids. CDR3 protein: CASSFTGTSAYNEQFF. In nucleotides, the CDR3 is TGCGCCAGCAGTTTTACCGGGACTAGCGCCTACAATGAGCAGTTCTTC. The full variable domain, completed using reference TRBV5-1 and TRBJ2-1, is KAGVTQTPRYLIKTRGQQVTLSCSPISGHRSVSWYQQTPGQGLQFLFEYFSETQRNKGNFPGRFSGRQFSNSRSEMNVSTLELGDSALYLCASSFTGTSAYNEQFFGPGTRLTVL.

This clonotype turned up a few times. This chain uses TRBV4-1 with TRBJ2-7; 10 bases match TRBD1. The V and J ends lost 4 bases and 3 bases, in that order; junction bases with no gene match: 9. Germline V gene lookup returns CDR1 MGHRA and CDR2 YSYEKL. This CDR3 contains 16 residues. The CDR3 sequence: CASSPLLGTGDYEQYV. CDR3 bases: TGCGCCAGCAGCCCGCTACTAGGGACAGGGGACTACGAGCAGTACGTC.

The V gene is TRBV18, the J gene TRBJ1-1, with a possible D match to TRBD1 (5 bases). V was cut by 0 bases and J by 0 bases, with 11 bases left in between. The length of the CDR3 is 16 residues. The germline V gene has CDR1 KGHSH and CDR2 LQKENI. The DNA of the CDR3 is TGTGCCAGCTCACCACCGGATGGGGGACTGAACACTGAAGCTTTCTTT. It codes for CASSPPDGGLNTEAFF.

Many counts were recorded for this clonotype. The chain has TRBV6-1 and TRBJ1-6; no clear D gene. Per the germline V gene, CDR1 is MNHNS and CDR2 is SASEGT. The length of the CDR3 is 16 residues. V lost 7 bases and J lost 1, with 14 bases in between. CDR3 sequence: CASKADPQSYNSPLHF. DNA of the CDR3: TGTGCCAGCAAGGCAGACCCGCAATCCTATAATTCACCCCTCCACTTT.

This clonotype was seen only a few times. The chain recombines TRBV20-1 with TRBJ1-2, with 7 nucleotides matching TRBD1. The V gene end was trimmed by 6 bases and the J gene end by 7 bases; junction bases not matched to a gene: 11. The CDR3 has 13 amino acids. Per the germline V gene, CDR1 is DFQATT and CDR2 is SNEGSKA (reference sequence). CDR3 DNA: TGCAGTGCCCCCGCGACAGGGCCCACTGGCTACACCTTC. Encoded protein: CSAPATGPTGYTF.

Ten or more counts support this clonotype. V and J are TRBV5-1 and TRBJ2-7; D possibly corresponds to TRBD1 (5 bases). V dropped 1 base and J dropped 0 bases, with 8 bases sitting between them. CDR1 SGHRS and CDR2 YFSETQ come from the germline V gene. This CDR3 region has 14 residues. The CDR3 loop reads CASSLTGNSYEQYV. The CDR3 nucleotides read TGCGCCAGCAGCTTGACAGGTAACTCCTACGAGCAGTACGTC.

The CDR3 sequence is CASSPKGLAGGSSYEQYF. The CDR3 coding sequence is TGCGCCAGCAGTCCTAAGGGACTAGCGGGAGGTAGTTCCTACGAGCAGTACTTC. The chain is built from TRBV4-1 and TRBJ2-7, with TRBD2 matching over 15 bases. Germline V lookup: CDR1 MGHRA, CDR2 YSYEKL. There are 18 residues in the CDR3. V dropped 6 bases and J dropped 1; count of bases not matched to a gene: 10.

Only a few counts were recorded for this clonotype. The chain is built from TRBV6-4 and TRBJ2-3, with D tentatively TRBD1 (6 bases). This CDR3 is 15 amino acids long. CDR1 is MRHNA and CDR2 is SNTAGT in the germline V gene. V was cut by 5 bases and J by 1 base, with 13 bases left in between. In DNA, the CDR3 is TGTGCCAGCAGTACATGGGGGCGGGGCACAGATACGCAGTATTTT. It codes for CASSTWGRGTDTQYF.